The 21 T cell receptor beta chains presented below share a single source sample, sequenced in a study of T cells in Graves' hyperthyroidism and ophthalmopathy. Authors of the study amplified TCR beta CDR3 regions from RNA transcripts. When the TCR CDR3 underwent first-round RT-PCR, the HTBI primer set was used. A single record per CDR3 protein comes from TCRdb applying MiXCR to the multiplex PCR reads. The sample includes over 350,000 distinct CDR3 sequences, roughly 15% of them seen just once. The material sequenced was blood. The receptors shown here come from a man younger than 35 with Graves' ophthalmopathy.

The chain links TRBV6-2 or TRBV6-3 to TRBJ2-2; 10 bases map to TRBD1. The germline CDR1 and CDR2 sequences are MNHEY and SVGEGT. V lost 10 bases, J lost 5 bases, and 16 bases stayed unmatched. The CDR3 contains 17 residues. As DNA, the CDR3 is TGTGCCACCGGGGACAGGGGATTATTTTTAGGGACCGGGGAGCTGTTTTTT. Translation: CATGDRGLFLGTGELFF.

This clonotype has at least ten counts. The genes are TRBV11-2 and TRBJ2-5, with 8 bases fitting TRBD2. This CDR3 is 14 amino acids long. CDR1 SGHAT and CDR2 FQNNGV come from the germline V gene. The V gene end was trimmed by 3 bases and the J gene end by 3 bases; junction bases not matched to a gene: 3. DNA of the CDR3: TGTGCCAGCAGCTTCCCAGCGGGGGAAGAGACCCAGTACTTC. This encodes CASSFPAGEETQYF.

Only a few counts were recorded for this clonotype. V gene TRBV6-4 combines with J gene TRBJ2-7; D is unclear. V was cut by 0 bases and J by 4 bases, with 10 bases left in between. This CDR3 is 14 amino acids long. The germline gives CDR1 MRHNA, CDR2 SNTAGT. The CDR3 reads CASSDSSQIYEQYF. The CDR3 coding sequence is TGTGCCAGCAGTGACTCTTCCCAGATATACGAGCAGTACTTC.

This clonotype was recorded at least ten times. The gene calls are TRBV30 and TRBJ2-1; TRBD2 aligns across 9 bases. V was clipped by 4 bases and J by 3 bases; unmatched bases: 7. Germline V gene sequence: CDR1 GTSNPN, CDR2 SVGIG (reference sequence). The CDR3 totals 15 residues. The CDR3 sequence is CAWTQTSGHYNEQFF. DNA for the CDR3: TGTGCCTGGACCCAAACTAGCGGGCACTACAATGAGCAGTTCTTC.

This clonotype was seen a handful of times. The chain links TRBV15 to TRBJ2-7, with D perhaps TRBD1 (6 bases). V was clipped by 0 bases and J by 5 bases, with 14 bases between them. Germline CDR1 is LNHNV and CDR2 is YYDKDF (reference sequence). This CDR3 spans 15 amino acids. In DNA form, the CDR3 reads TGTGCCACCAGCAGAGAGGCAGGGGCTCTAGACGAGCAGTACTTC. Its translation: CATSREAGALDEQYF.

This clonotype was seen a few times. This chain links TRBV12-3 or TRBV12-4 with TRBJ1-6, with D unclear. This CDR3 comprises 15 residues. Trimming took off 6 bases at V and 10 bases at J, with 19 bases between the two ends. The CDR3, as DNA: TGTGCCAGCAGCCCCCAGGCGGGGTTCAGCTCACCCCTCCACTTT. Its translation: CASSPQAGFSSPLHF.

This clonotype was recorded many times. This chain uses TRBV7-6 with TRBJ2-5; 8 bases are shared with TRBD1. The germline V gene encodes CDR1 SGHVS and CDR2 FNYEAQ. V shed 5 bases, J shed 5 bases, and the junction held 7 bases outside the gene matches. CDR3 length: 14 amino acids. DNA for the CDR3: TGTGCCAGCAGCGGACGACAGGGGCTGGAGACCCAGTACTTC. This encodes CASSGRQGLETQYF. The full variable domain, with the rest looked up from reference TRBV7-6 and TRBJ2-5, is GAGVSQSPRYKVTKRGQDVALRCDPISGHVSLYWYRQALGQGPEFLTYFNYEAQQDKSGLPNDRFSAERPEGSISTLTIQRTEQRDSAMYRCASSGRQGLETQYFGPGTRLLVL.

This clonotype was detected only a few times. V and J are TRBV18 and TRBJ2-4; unclear D gene. V lost 2 bases and J 8 bases, leaving 7 bases between the germline ends. Germline V gene lookup returns CDR1 KGHSH and CDR2 LQKENI. CDR3 size: 12 residues. CDR3 in DNA: TGTGCCAGCTCACCAAGATCGGACATTCAGTACTTC. Translated: CASSPRSDIQYF.

The gene calls are TRBV7-6 and TRBJ2-3; 9 positions match TRBD2. CDR1 and CDR2 from the germline V gene are SGHVS and FNYEAQ. The CDR3 has 17 residues. Unmatched junction bases numbered 5, after V lost 1 base and J lost 0 bases. CDR3 DNA sequence: TGTGCCAGCAGCTTAGAGGCGGGGGGGCCTAGCACAGATACGCAGTATTTT. It specifies CASSLEAGGPSTDTQYF.

CDR3 nucleotide sequence: TGCGCCAGCAGTGAGGGAGGGACTGGGGCCAACGTCCTGACTTTC. Amino acid sequence: CASSEGGTGANVLTF. This sequence joins TRBV10-1 and TRBJ2-6, with D possibly being TRBD2 (6 bases). The CDR3 consists of 15 residues. Germline V CDR1 and CDR2: WNHNN, SYGVQD (reference sequence). The ends were cut back, 2 bases at V and 2 bases at J, with 7 bases in the middle.

This clonotype has only a few counts. The chain uses TRBV4-1 and TRBJ2-3; D is possibly TRBD1 (6 bases). The length of the CDR3 is 15 residues. Germline CDR1 and CDR2: MGHRA and YSYEKL. Deletions cut 6 bases from V and 2 bases from J, with 15 bases between. The CDR3 DNA reads as TGCGCCAGCAGGGAAGGACAGTTGCTCACAGATACGCAGTATTTT. Protein sequence: CASREGQLLTDTQYF.

This clonotype was recorded many times. The CDR3 DNA follows: TGTGCCAGCAGCTACCGGGACAGCACCTTCTTT. It is translated as CASSYRDSTFF. The chain uses TRBV5-6 and TRBJ1-1; TRBD1 aligns across 7 bases. Germline CDR1 reads SGHDT; CDR2 reads YYEEEE. This CDR3 is 11 amino acids long. V lost 3 bases, J lost 14 bases, and 7 bases stayed unmatched.

This clonotype was seen at least ten times. This chain uses TRBV15 with TRBJ1-5, with D possibly being TRBD1 (5 bases). Germline V gives CDR1 LNHNV, CDR2 YYDKDF (reference sequence). The V gene lost 0 bases and the J gene lost 3 bases, with 12 bases spanning the gap. The CDR3 is made up of 16 amino acids. The DNA for the CDR3 is TGTGCCACCAGCAGAGAATTGGGGGGAAACAATCAGCCCCAGCATTTT. Amino acids: CATSRELGGNNQPQHF.

This clonotype was seen ten or more times. This chain joins TRBV20-1 and TRBJ2-5; D might be TRBD2 (7 bases). The CDR3 has 14 residues. V was shortened by 4 bases and J by 5 bases, with 17 bases between the two germline ends. Per the germline V gene, CDR1 is DFQATT and CDR2 is SNEGSKA (reference sequence). The CDR3 bases are TGCAGTGCTATGGGGGCGGGGGTCGTGGAGACCCAGTACTTC. Protein sequence: CSAMGAGVVETQYF.

The chain combines TRBV11-3 with TRBJ2-5; TRBD2 is a possible D gene (5 bases). Trimming left V 1 base short and J 0 bases short, with 12 bases between. CDR1 and CDR2 (germline): SGHNT, YENEEA. This CDR3 spans 16 amino acids. CDR3 loop: CASSLVRGLYQETQYF. DNA for the CDR3: TGTGCCAGCAGCTTAGTTCGCGGGCTGTACCAAGAGACCCAGTACTTC.

This clonotype was observed many times. The rearrangement links TRBV3-1 to TRBJ2-7; 7 bases match TRBD1. Trimming took 4 bases from V and 6 from J; bases not matched to a gene: 12. The CDR3 totals 15 residues. From germline, CDR1 is LGHDT and CDR2 YNNKEL (reference sequence). The CDR3 is CASSRADPTGPEQYF. The CDR3 nucleotides read TGTGCCAGCAGCCGCGCAGACCCGACAGGGCCCGAGCAGTACTTC.

This clonotype was seen ten or more times. The chain couples TRBV2 to TRBJ1-5; no reliable D call. The ends were cut back, 6 bases at V and 0 bases at J, with 9 bases in the middle. The CDR3 is 14 residues long. Germline V lookup: CDR1 SNHLY, CDR2 FYNNEI. DNA for the CDR3: TGTGCCAGCAGCGGGATATATAGCAATCAGCCCCAGCATTTT. Amino acid sequence: CASSGIYSNQPQHF. Variable domain in full (rest from reference TRBV2 and TRBJ1-5): EPEVTQTPSHQVTQMGQEVILRCVPISNHLYFYWYRQILGQKVEFLVSFYNNEISEKSEIFDDQFSVERPDGSNFTLKIRSTKLEDSAMYFCASSGIYSNQPQHFGDGTRLSIL.

This clonotype was recorded many times. This chain joins TRBV20-1 and TRBJ2-2; no clear D. CDR1 and CDR2 from the germline V gene are DFQATT and SNEGSKA (reference sequence). This CDR3 comprises 14 residues. The CDR3 region is CSARLAVPLAELFF. The CDR3 DNA reads as TGCAGCGCCAGGTTGGCAGTTCCTTTAGCGGAGCTGTTTTTT.

This clonotype appeared a few times. The gene calls are TRBV10-3 and TRBJ1-4; the D is unclear. CDR3 length: 13 residues. The germline V and J ends were trimmed by 3 bases and 15 bases, with 17 bases remaining between them. Germline lookup yields CDR1 ENHRY and CDR2 SYGVKD. Here the CDR3 DNA reads TGTGCCATCAGTGATCACTCCGACTACCAAGTGTTTTTT. This sequence encodes CAISDHSDYQVFF.

CDR3 bases: TGTGCCAGCAGCGCAGAGGCACTCTCTTACAATGAGCAGTTCTTC. Protein sequence: CASSAEALSYNEQFF. The chain couples TRBV6-1 to TRBJ2-1; D is ambiguous. This CDR3 is built from 15 residues. Germline CDR1 MNHNS, CDR2 SASEGT. V was shortened by 6 bases and J by 4 bases, with 16 bases between the two germline ends.

This clonotype was seen ten or more times. This chain links TRBV3-1 with TRBJ2-1, with D unclear. The CDR3 loop spans 16 amino acids. CDR1 is LGHDT and CDR2 is YNNKEL in the germline V gene (reference sequence). Trimming took off 0 bases at V and 2 bases at J, with 11 bases between the two ends. CDR3 residues: CASSQDGGPTYNEQFF. The CDR3, as DNA: TGTGCCAGCAGCCAAGATGGTGGGCCGACCTACAATGAGCAGTTCTTC.